What follows describes a single T cell receptor (beta chain). Its antigen is undetermined. The data originate from a study of T cells in Graves' hyperthyroidism and ophthalmopathy. The V gene's germline CDR1 is DFQATT and CDR2 SNEGSKA (reference sequence). This CDR3 contains 14 residues. V was pared by 6 bases and J by 4 bases, with 17 bases between. The study, taken as a whole, reports: Most expanded thyroid clonotypes above 0.001 recurred in blood. In the analysis, a 13 V-J model separated ophthalmopathy from stable hyperthyroidism.

PBMCs were obtained from 7.5 to 10 ml fresh peripheral blood. The investigators amplified TCR beta CDR3 regions from RNA transcripts. First-round RT-PCR targeting the TCR CDR3 was performed with the HTBI primer set. MiXCR was run by TCRdb on the multiplex PCR reads, yielding one entry per CDR3 protein. Here the sample spans about 350,000 distinct CDR3 sequences, over 11% being singletons. The clonotype was recovered from a woman aged 30 to 39 with Graves' hyperthyroidism. The sample was blood. The chain carries TRBV20-1 and TRBJ2-3; D tentatively reads TRBD1 or TRBD2 (6 bases each). For the CDR3, the DNA is TGCAGTGCCCCGGTGCAGGGGAGGCCAGATACGCAGTATTTT. Translated, it gives CSAPVQGRPDTQYF.